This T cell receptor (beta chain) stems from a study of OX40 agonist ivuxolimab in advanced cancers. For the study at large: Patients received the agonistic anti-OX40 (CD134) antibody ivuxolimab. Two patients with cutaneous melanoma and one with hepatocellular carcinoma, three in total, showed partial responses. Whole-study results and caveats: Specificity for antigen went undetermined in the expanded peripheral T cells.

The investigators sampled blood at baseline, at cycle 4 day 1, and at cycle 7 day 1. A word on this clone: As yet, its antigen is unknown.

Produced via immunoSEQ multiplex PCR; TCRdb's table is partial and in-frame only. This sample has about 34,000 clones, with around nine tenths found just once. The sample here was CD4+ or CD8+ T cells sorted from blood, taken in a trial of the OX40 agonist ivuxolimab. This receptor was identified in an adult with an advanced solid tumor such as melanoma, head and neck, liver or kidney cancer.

The CDR3 region has the DNA TGTGCCAGCAGTTGGGAAAATGAGCAGTTCTTC. Protein sequence: CASSWENEQFF. The chain is built from TRBV6-1 and TRBJ2-1; D is undetermined. This CDR3 contains 11 residues. V was clipped by 5 bases and J by 7 bases, with 6 bases between them. Germline CDR1 is MNHNS and CDR2 is SASEGT.